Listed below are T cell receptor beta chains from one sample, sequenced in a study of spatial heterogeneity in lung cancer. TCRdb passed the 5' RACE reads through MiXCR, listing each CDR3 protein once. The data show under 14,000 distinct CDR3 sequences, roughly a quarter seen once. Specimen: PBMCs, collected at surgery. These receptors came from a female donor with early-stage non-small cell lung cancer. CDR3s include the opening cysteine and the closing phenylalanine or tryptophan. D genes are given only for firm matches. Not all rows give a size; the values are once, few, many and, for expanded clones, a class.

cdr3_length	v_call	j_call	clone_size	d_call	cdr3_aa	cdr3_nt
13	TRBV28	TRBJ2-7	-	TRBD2	CASSSGRGYEQYF	TGTGCCAGCAGTAGCGGGAGAGGCTACGAGCAGTACTTC
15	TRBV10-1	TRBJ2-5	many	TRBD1	CASSRDRGRQETQYF	TGCGCCAGCAGCCGGGACAGGGGTCGCCAAGAGACCCAGTACTTC
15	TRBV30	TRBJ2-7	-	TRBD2	CAWSAKGLAGYEQYF	TGTGCCTGGAGTGCGAAGGGGTTAGCGGGCTACGAGCAGTACTTC
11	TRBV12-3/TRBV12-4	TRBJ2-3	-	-	CASSFTDTQYF	TGTGCCAGCAGTTTCACAGATACGCAGTATTTT
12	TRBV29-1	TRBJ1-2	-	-	CSVGDITYGYTF	TGCAGCGTTGGGGACATCACCTATGGCTACACCTTC
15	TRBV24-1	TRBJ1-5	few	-	CATSGGCREYQPQHF	TGTGCCACCAGTGGGGGTTGCAGGGAATATCAGCCCCAGCATTTT
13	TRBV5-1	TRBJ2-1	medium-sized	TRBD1	CASSSGTGNEQFF	TGCGCCAGCAGCTCCGGGACAGGGAATGAGCAGTTCTTC
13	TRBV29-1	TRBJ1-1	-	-	CSVEDGGPTEAFF	TGCAGCGTTGAAGATGGGGGGCCCACTGAAGCTTTCTTT
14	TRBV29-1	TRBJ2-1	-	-	CSAPGGSGYNEQFF	TGCAGCGCCCCAGGAGGGAGCGGTTACAATGAGCAGTTCTTC
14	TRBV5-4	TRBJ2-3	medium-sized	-	CASSQDSSTDTQYF	TGTGCCAGCAGCCAGGACAGTTCCACAGATACGCAGTATTTT
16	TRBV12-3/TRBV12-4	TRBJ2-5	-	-	CASSLPGRHRRETQYF	TGTGCCAGCAGTTTACCGGGTCGCCATAGGCGGGAGACCCAGTACTTC
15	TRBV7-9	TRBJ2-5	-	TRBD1	CASSLAGQFEETQYF	TGTGCCAGCAGCTTAGCGGGACAGTTTGAAGAGACCCAGTACTTC
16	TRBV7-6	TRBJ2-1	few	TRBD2	CASSLAYSGRANEQFF	TGTGCCAGCAGCTTAGCCTATAGCGGGAGGGCCAATGAGCAGTTCTTC
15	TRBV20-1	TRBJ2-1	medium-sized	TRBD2	CSAPLAAFSYNEQFF	TGCAGTGCTCCCCTAGCGGCGTTCTCCTACAATGAGCAGTTCTTC
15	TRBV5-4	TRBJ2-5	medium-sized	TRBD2	CASSPPAGGQETQYF	TGTGCCAGCAGCCCCCCAGCGGGAGGACAAGAGACCCAGTACTTC
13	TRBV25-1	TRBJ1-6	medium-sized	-	CASSVDPGSPLHF	TGTGCCAGCAGTGTCGACCCGGGGTCACCCCTCCACTTT
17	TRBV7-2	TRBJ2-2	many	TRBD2	CASSLASGSFNAGELFF	TGTGCCAGCAGCTTAGCTAGCGGGAGTTTCAACGCCGGGGAGCTGTTTTTT
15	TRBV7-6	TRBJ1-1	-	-	CASSLSDSLNTEAFF	TGTGCCAGCAGCTTATCAGACAGTCTGAACACTGAAGCTTTCTTT
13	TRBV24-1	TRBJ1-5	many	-	CATQGGFLQPQHF	TGTGCCACCCAGGGAGGGTTTCTTCAGCCCCAGCATTTT
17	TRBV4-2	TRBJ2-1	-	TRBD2	CASSQDLGLAGGIEQFF	TGTGCCAGCAGCCAAGATTTGGGACTAGCGGGAGGGATTGAGCAGTTCTTC
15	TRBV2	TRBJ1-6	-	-	CASSVQTDPNSPLHF	TGTGCCAGCAGTGTCCAGACAGACCCTAATTCACCCCTCCACTTT
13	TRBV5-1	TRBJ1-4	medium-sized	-	CASSLADSEKLFF	TGCGCCAGCAGCTTGGCTGATAGTGAAAAACTGTTTTTT
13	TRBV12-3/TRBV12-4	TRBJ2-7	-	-	CASRRDLSYEQYF	TGTGCCAGCAGAAGGGACCTTTCCTACGAGCAGTACTTC
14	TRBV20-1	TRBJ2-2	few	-	CSALGSENTGELFF	TGCAGTGCACTAGGTTCCGAAAACACCGGGGAGCTGTTTTTT
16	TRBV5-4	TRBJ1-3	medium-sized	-	CASSLGSGSSGNTIYF	TGTGCCAGCAGCTTGGGATCAGGTAGCTCTGGAAACACCATATATTTT
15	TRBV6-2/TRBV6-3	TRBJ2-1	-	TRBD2	CASSYSLAGGNEQFF	TGTGCCAGCAGTTACTCGCTAGCGGGAGGCAATGAGCAGTTCTTC
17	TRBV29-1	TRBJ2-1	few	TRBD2	CSVDRSFSGSGSYEQFF	TGCAGCGTTGATCGGTCCTTTAGCGGGAGCGGTTCATATGAGCAGTTCTTC
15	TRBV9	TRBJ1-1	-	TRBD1	CASSVDPGGYPEAFF	TGTGCCAGCAGCGTAGATCCAGGGGGCTATCCTGAAGCTTTCTTT
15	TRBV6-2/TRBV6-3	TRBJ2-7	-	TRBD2	CASRRGLAGDHEQYF	TGTGCCAGCAGAAGGGGACTAGCGGGAGACCACGAGCAGTACTTC
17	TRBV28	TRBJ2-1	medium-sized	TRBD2	CASSSSGLAGDHGEQFF	TGTGCCAGCAGTTCCTCGGGACTAGCGGGAGATCACGGTGAGCAGTTCTTC
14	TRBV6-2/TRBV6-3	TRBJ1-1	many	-	CASSRQGESTEAFF	TGTGCCAGCAGTCGTCAGGGTGAGAGCACTGAAGCTTTCTTT
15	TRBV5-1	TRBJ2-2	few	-	CASSSGAVVAGELFF	TGCGCCAGCAGCTCCGGGGCGGTGGTGGCCGGGGAGCTGTTTTTT
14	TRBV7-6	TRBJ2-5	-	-	CASSRVRSQETQYF	TGTGCCAGCAGCCGGGTCAGATCGCAAGAGACCCAGTACTTC
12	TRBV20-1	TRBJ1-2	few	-	CSASRDSGGYTF	TGCAGTGCTAGTAGGGACTCGGGTGGCTACACCTTC
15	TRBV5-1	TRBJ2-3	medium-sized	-	CASSLRQGETDTQYF	TGCGCCAGCAGCTTGAGGCAGGGAGAGACAGATACGCAGTATTTT
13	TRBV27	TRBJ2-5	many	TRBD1	CASRQGVLETQYF	TGTGCCAGTCGACAGGGGGTCTTGGAGACCCAGTACTTC
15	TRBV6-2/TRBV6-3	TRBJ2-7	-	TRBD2	CASSFGLAGFYEQYF	TGTGCCAGCAGTTTCGGACTAGCGGGATTCTACGAGCAGTACTTC
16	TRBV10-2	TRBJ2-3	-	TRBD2	CASSKGTSGHTDTQYF	TGCGCCAGCAGTAAAGGGACTAGCGGCCACACAGATACGCAGTATTTT
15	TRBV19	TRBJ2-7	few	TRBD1	CASSIDGTASYEQYF	TGTGCCAGTAGTATAGATGGGACAGCGTCCTACGAGCAGTACTTC
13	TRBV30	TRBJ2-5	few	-	CAWSVRFQETQYF	TGTGCCTGGAGTGTTAGGTTCCAAGAGACCCAGTACTTC
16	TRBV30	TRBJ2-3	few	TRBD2	CAWNTRTSGRADTQYF	TGTGCCTGGAACACAAGGACTAGCGGGAGAGCTGATACGCAGTATTTT
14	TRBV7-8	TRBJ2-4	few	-	CASSLMSRRGIQYF	TGTGCCAGCAGCCTCATGTCCCGCCGAGGCATTCAGTACTTC
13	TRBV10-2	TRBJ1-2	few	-	CASQDRLDYGYTF	TGCGCCAGCCAAGACAGGCTAGACTATGGCTACACCTTC
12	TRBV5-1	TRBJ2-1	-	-	CASSPRDYEQFF	TGCGCCAGCAGCCCCAGGGACTATGAGCAGTTCTTC
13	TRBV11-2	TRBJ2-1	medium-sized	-	CASSLVGNNEQFF	TGTGCCAGCAGCTTAGTGGGGAACAATGAGCAGTTCTTC
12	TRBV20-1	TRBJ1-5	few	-	CSARAPNQPQHF	TGCAGTGCCAGGGCCCCCAATCAGCCCCAGCATTTT
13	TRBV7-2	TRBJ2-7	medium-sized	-	CASSPGWDYEQYF	TGTGCCAGCAGCCCCGGTTGGGATTACGAGCAGTACTTC
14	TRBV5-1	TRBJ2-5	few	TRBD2	CASRTSGNQETQYF	TGCGCCAGCAGAACTAGCGGGAATCAAGAGACCCAGTACTTC
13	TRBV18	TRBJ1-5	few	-	CASSPLRDQPQHF	TGTGCCAGCTCACCACTACGGGATCAGCCCCAGCATTTT
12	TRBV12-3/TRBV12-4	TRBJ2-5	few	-	CASAPNWGTQYF	TGTGCCAGCGCCCCCAACTGGGGGACCCAGTACTTC
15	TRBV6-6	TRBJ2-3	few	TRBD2	CASSYNPGGGLRQYF	TGTGCCAGCAGTTACAACCCGGGGGGGGGTTTGAGGCAGTATTTT
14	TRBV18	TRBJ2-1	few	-	CASSPGRADNEQFF	TGTGCCAGCTCCCCAGGCAGGGCGGACAATGAGCAGTTCTTC
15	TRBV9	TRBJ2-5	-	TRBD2	CASSVAGGRGETQYF	TGTGCCAGCAGCGTAGCGGGAGGGAGAGGAGAGACCCAGTACTTC
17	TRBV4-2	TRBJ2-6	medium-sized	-	CASSQKGGESGANVLTF	TGTGCCAGCAGCCAAAAAGGGGGTGAGTCTGGGGCCAACGTCCTGACTTTC
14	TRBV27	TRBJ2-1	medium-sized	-	CASSLMVDGNEQFF	TGTGCCAGCAGTTTAATGGTGGATGGCAATGAGCAGTTCTTC
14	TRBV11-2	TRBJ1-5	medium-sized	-	CASSLENSNQPQHF	TGTGCCAGCAGCTTAGAAAATAGCAATCAGCCCCAGCATTTT
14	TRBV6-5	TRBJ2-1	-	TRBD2	CASSREREGYEQFF	TGTGCCAGCAGTCGTGAGCGGGAGGGATACGAGCAGTTCTTC
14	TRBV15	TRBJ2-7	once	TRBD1	CATSSRDRVGEQYF	TGTGCCACCAGCAGCCGGGACAGGGTGGGGGAGCAGTACTTC